This entry lists 27 T cell receptor beta chains sequenced from one sample in a study of blood T cell repertoires in COVID-19. The assay was immunoSEQ multiplex PCR, and TCRdb's table has in-frame clones only and misses some. The sample includes fewer than 40,000 clones, around 80% of them seen just once. Sequenced sample: peripheral blood. The source of these receptors is a man aged 55 to 70 with acute or convalescent COVID-19.

This chain joins TRBV12-3 or TRBV12-4 and TRBJ1-1; no clear D. The V and J ends lost 3 bases and 4 bases respectively, with 9 bases between them. The length of the CDR3 is 13 residues. CDR3 DNA sequence: TGTGCCAGCAGTTTTGTTTCGGGCACTGAAGCTTTCTTT. Its protein is CASSFVSGTEAFF.

This chain links TRBV2 with TRBJ1-5; no definite D call. Trimming took 3 bases from V and 7 from J, leaving 16 bases between them. In germline, CDR1 is SNHLY, CDR2 FYNNEI. This CDR3 comprises 15 residues. CDR3 residues: CASSDGRDYNQPQHF. Here the CDR3 DNA reads TGTGCCAGCAGTGACGGACGGGATTATAACCAGCCCCAGCATTTT.

The chain combines TRBV5-1 with TRBJ1-1; D possibly corresponds to TRBD1 (5 bases). The CDR3 totals 14 residues. V lost 3 bases and J 7 bases, leaving 16 bases between the germline ends. The V gene's germline CDR1 is SGHRS and CDR2 YFSETQ. The CDR3 DNA reads as TGCGCCAGCAGCTGGGGGGAAACAGTTAATGAAGCTTTCTTT. The encoded protein is CASSWGETVNEAFF. Full variable domain (outside the CDR3, taken from reference TRBV5-1 and TRBJ1-1): KAGVTQTPRYLIKTRGQQVTLSCSPISGHRSVSWYQQTPGQGLQFLFEYFSETQRNKGNFPGRFSGRQFSNSRSEMNVSTLELGDSALYLCASSWGETVNEAFFGQGTRLTVV.

The rearrangement uses TRBV29-1 and TRBJ2-2, with a tentative D call TRBD2 (5 bases). V lost 4 bases and J 1 base, leaving 7 bases between the germline ends. The CDR3 has 13 residues. Looked up from germline, CDR1 is SQVTM and CDR2 is ANQGSEA. The CDR3 is CSVAAGNTGELFF. CDR3 DNA: TGCAGCGTTGCTGCGGGGAACACCGGGGAGCTGTTTTTT.

This sequence joins TRBV6-7 and TRBJ2-2; D is unclear. TRBV6-7 has ORF status, its function being uncertain. V was cut by 8 bases and J by 7 bases, with 11 bases left in between. The CDR3 runs 12 residues. CDR3 DNA: TGTGCCAGCGGCAGTCTCCTCGGGGAGCTGTTTTTT. As protein: CASGSLLGELFF.

The genes are TRBV6-2 or TRBV6-3 and TRBJ2-1, with a weak D call TRBD1 (6 bases). V lost 0 bases and J lost 4, with 7 bases in between. Germline V lookup: CDR1 MNHEY, CDR2 SVGEGT. The CDR3 sequence is 14 residues long. The CDR3 coding sequence is TGTGCCAGCAGTTACTCTGACAGGTACAATGAGCAGTTCTTC. This gives the protein CASSYSDRYNEQFF.

The chain uses TRBV6-6 and TRBJ2-7, with TRBD1 matching 7 bases. CDR1 is MNHNY, CDR2 SVGAGI, per germline (reference sequence). With 5 bases clipped from V and 3 bases from J, the junction kept 13 bases outside the gene matches. This CDR3 spans 16 amino acids. The CDR3 loop reads CASSTDRSPPVYEQYF. Here the CDR3 DNA reads TGTGCCAGCAGTACGGACAGGTCACCCCCCGTCTACGAGCAGTACTTC.

The CDR3 nucleotides read TGTGCCAGCAGCCAGCGGTGGGGACAGGACTATAATTCACCCCTCCACTTT. Its protein product is CASSQRWGQDYNSPLHF. The rearrangement joins TRBV3-1 (or the pseudogene TRBV3-2) to TRBJ1-6, with TRBD1 identical over 8 bases. Germline trimming cut 3 bases from V and 3 bases from J; bases unmatched to any gene: 7. The CDR3 contains 17 residues. Germline lookup yields CDR1 LGHDT and CDR2 YNNKEL (reference sequence).

CDR3 loop: CASRQGNTGELFF. DNA for the CDR3: TGCGCCAGCAGACAGGGGAACACCGGGGAGCTGTTTTTT. The genes are TRBV5-1 and TRBJ2-2; D possibly corresponds to TRBD1 (6 bases). CDR1 and CDR2 (germline): SGHRS, YFSETQ. The V end was cut by 5 bases, the J end by 1 base, with 6 bases between. This CDR3 has 13 residues.

V is TRBV5-1 and J is TRBJ1-1; 8 bases fit TRBD1. Germline trimming cut 5 bases from V and 3 bases from J; bases unmatched to any gene: 12. The CDR3 totals 16 residues. Germline V gene lookup returns CDR1 SGHRS and CDR2 YFSETQ. The DNA for the CDR3 is TGCGCCAGCAGTCTGACCGCAGGGGGCCGAGACACTGAAGCTTTCTTT. This gives the protein CASSLTAGGRDTEAFF.

This sequence joins TRBV9 and TRBJ1-3; the D is unclear. This CDR3 spans 15 amino acids. The germline V gene has CDR1 SGDLS and CDR2 YYNGEE. Trimming left V 0 bases short and J 3 bases short, with 10 bases between. The CDR3 DNA sequence: TGTGCCAGCAGCGTAGAGGAGGGCTTTGGAAACACCATATATTTT. Protein product: CASSVEEGFGNTIYF.

As to this clone: One junction end disagrees with the germline gene, perhaps due to a read error. The chain has TRBV18 and TRBJ1-1, with no clear D. Germline CDR1 reads KGHSH; CDR2 reads LQKENI. CDR3 size: 15 residues. CDR3 DNA sequence: TGTGCCAGCTCGCCACAGTTAACAGTGAACACTGAAGCTTTCTTT. It specifies CASSPQLTVNTEAFF.

The rearrangement uses TRBV6-5 and TRBJ2-7; 9 bases are shared with TRBD1. Trimming at V came to 7 bases and at J to 5 bases, leaving 12 bases not matched to a gene. CDR1 MNHEY and CDR2 SVGAGI come from the germline V gene. The CDR3 contains 15 residues. CDR3 bases: TGTGCCAGCATTTCTCCGGGACAGGGTTACGACGAGCAGTACTTC. It specifies CASISPGQGYDEQYF.

J is TRBJ1-2 and V is TRBV11-3; 7 bases match TRBD1. This CDR3 region has 16 residues. Trimming took 3 bases from V and 4 from J; bases not matched to a gene: 11. Germline loops: CDR1 SGHNT, CDR2 YENEEA. CDR3 nucleotides: TGTGCCAGCAGCTTGATTATCGGAGGGGGCGGCTATGGCTACACCTTC. Translating it yields CASSLIIGGGGYGYTF.

The gene calls are TRBV7-9 and TRBJ2-5; 7 nucleotides align to TRBD2. This CDR3 region has 14 residues. CDR1 is SEHNR, CDR2 FQNEAQ, per germline (reference sequence). V gave up 2 bases and J gave up 3 bases; unmatched junction bases: 3. CDR3 protein: CASSLSGVKETQYF. CDR3 DNA sequence: TGTGCCAGCAGCTTAAGCGGGGTAAAAGAGACCCAGTACTTC.

V gene TRBV5-1 combines with J gene TRBJ2-7; 8 positions agree with TRBD2. Germline V gene sequence: CDR1 SGHRS, CDR2 YFSETQ. The CDR3 covers 14 residues. With V trimmed by 4 bases and J by 7 bases, 10 bases remained unmatched. The CDR3 DNA follows: TGCGCCAGCAGCGGACCCGGCGGCGGGGGGGAGCAGTACTTC. It yields the protein CASSGPGGGGEQYF.

This chain uses TRBV28 with TRBJ2-1; 11 bases map to TRBD1. V was clipped by 4 bases and J by 8 bases; unmatched bases: 10. The CDR3 has 16 residues. The germline V gene has CDR1 MDHEN and CDR2 SYDVKM. The CDR3 region is CASSSPGQGAGYEQFF. CDR3 sequence (DNA): TGTGCCAGCAGTTCCCCCGGACAGGGGGCAGGGTATGAGCAGTTCTTC.

This chain joins TRBV7-9 and TRBJ2-5; tentative D call: TRBD1 (6 bases). The ends were cut back, 4 bases at V and 1 base at J, with 16 bases in the middle. The germline gives CDR1 SEHNR, CDR2 FQNEAQ (reference sequence). CDR3 length: 16 amino acids. CDR3 sequence: CASSSLNRAPQETQYF. DNA of the CDR3: TGTGCCAGCAGCTCGCTAAACAGGGCCCCCCAAGAGACCCAGTACTTC.

This clone was seen once. J is TRBJ2-1 and V is TRBV5-1, with TRBD2 identical over 8 bases. The CDR3 is 15 residues long. The germline CDR1 and CDR2 sequences are SGHRS and YFSETQ. J was trimmed by 4 bases and V by 3 bases; bases with no gene match: 6. The CDR3 is CASSSGAGGYNEQFF. DNA for the CDR3: TGCGCCAGCAGCTCGGGGGCGGGAGGATACAATGAGCAGTTCTTC.

The sample holds a few counts of this clone. The chain couples TRBV6-1 to TRBJ2-5; TRBD1 is a possible D gene (6 bases). The V end was cut by 1 base, the J end by 5 bases, with 11 bases between. The CDR3 has 14 amino acids. Germline CDR1 and CDR2: MNHNS and SASEGT. The CDR3 DNA reads as TGTGCCAGCAGTGAAGATTGGCAGGGGGAGACCCAGTACTTC. Protein product: CASSEDWQGETQYF.

This clone occurred a few times. V gene TRBV19 combines with J gene TRBJ2-1, with TRBD2 matching over 15 bases. Losses at the gene ends were 2 bases for V and 1 base for J; bases not matched to a gene: 15. Looked up from germline, CDR1 is LNHDA and CDR2 is SQIVND (reference sequence). CDR3 size: 22 residues. CDR3 sequence reads: CASSIIGGPGLAGGTSYNEQFF. CDR3 sequence (DNA): TGTGCCAGTAGTATAATAGGTGGTCCGGGACTAGCGGGAGGAACTTCCTACAATGAGCAGTTCTTC.

This clone occurred a few times. This chain links TRBV4-1 with TRBJ2-1; tentative D call: TRBD2 (5 bases). The CDR3 has 16 residues. Germline-derived CDR1 and CDR2 are MGHRA and YSYEKL. The V and J ends lost 5 bases and 5 bases respectively, with 19 bases between them. CDR3: CASSKWTGPADNEQFF. The CDR3 DNA follows: TGCGCCAGCAGCAAGTGGACTGGCCCGGCGGACAATGAGCAGTTCTTC.

The chain links TRBV23-1 to TRBJ2-2; 7 bases align to TRBD1. TRBV23-1 is sorted into the ORF group, with uncertain function. The CDR3 is 17 residues long. The V segment lost 11 bases and the J segment 5 bases; nucleotides outside the gene matches: 20. CDR3 amino acids: CAGRGLFDREDTGELFF. The CDR3, as DNA: TGCGCCGGAAGGGGGCTATTCGACAGGGAAGATACCGGGGAGCTGTTTTTT.

The chain is built from TRBV11-2 and TRBJ2-1; tentatively, D is TRBD2 (5 bases). The V end was cut by 4 bases, the J end by 6 bases, with 7 bases between. Per germline, CDR1 SGHAT and CDR2 FQNNGV. The CDR3 sequence is 12 residues long. The CDR3: CASSSGSNEQFF. The CDR3 DNA follows: TGTGCCAGCAGCTCGGGAAGCAATGAGCAGTTCTTC.

J is TRBJ2-3 and V is TRBV25-1; possible D gene TRBD2, 7 bases. CDR3 length: 16 amino acids. Between the trimmed V and J ends, which lost 3 bases and 8 bases, there was a span of 21 bases. The germline CDR1 and CDR2 sequences are MGHDK and SYGVNS. The CDR3 coding sequence is TGTGCCAGCAGTGACCGCGGGGGACACGGGATCGGTACGCAGTATTTT. Translation gives CASSDRGGHGIGTQYF.

A few counts support this clone. This CDR3 reads CASKAGLSGYEQYF. In DNA form, the CDR3 reads TGTGCCAGCAAGGCGGGACTTAGCGGCTACGAGCAGTACTTC. The J gene is TRBJ2-7, the V gene TRBV6-6; tentative D call: TRBD2 (6 bases). Per germline, CDR1 MNHNY and CDR2 SVGAGI (reference sequence). Trimming left V 7 bases short and J 3 bases short, with 16 bases between. The CDR3 contains 14 residues.

The rearrangement joins TRBV6-2 or TRBV6-3 to TRBJ2-7; TRBD1 matches 9 bases. Trimming cost V 4 bases and J 6 bases; bases outside gene matches: 13. The CDR3 contains 16 residues. Germline V gene sequence: CDR1 MNHEY, CDR2 SVGEGT. This CDR3 is CASSFRDRVFLGEQYF. CDR3 bases: TGTGCCAGCAGTTTCCGGGACAGGGTGTTCTTGGGCGAGCAGTACTTC.